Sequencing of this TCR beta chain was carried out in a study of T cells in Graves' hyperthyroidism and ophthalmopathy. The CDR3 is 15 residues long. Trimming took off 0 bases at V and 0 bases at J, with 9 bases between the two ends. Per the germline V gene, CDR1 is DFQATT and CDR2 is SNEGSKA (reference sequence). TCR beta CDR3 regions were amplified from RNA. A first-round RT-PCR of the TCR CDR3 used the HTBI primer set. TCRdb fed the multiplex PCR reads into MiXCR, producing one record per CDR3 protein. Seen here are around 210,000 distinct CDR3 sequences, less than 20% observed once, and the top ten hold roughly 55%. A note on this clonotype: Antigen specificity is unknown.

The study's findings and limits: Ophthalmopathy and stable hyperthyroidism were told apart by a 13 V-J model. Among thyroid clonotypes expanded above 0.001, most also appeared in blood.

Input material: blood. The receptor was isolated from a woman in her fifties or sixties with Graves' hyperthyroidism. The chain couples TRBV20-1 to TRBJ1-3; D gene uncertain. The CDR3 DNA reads TGCAGTGCTAGAGATAGACACGTCTCTGGAAACACCATATATTTT. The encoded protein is CSARDRHVSGNTIYF.